The next 29 T cell receptor beta chains were all read from a single sample in a study of technical replicates of blood from a few donors (TCRdb year 2017). Preparation of the library involved the immunoSEQ multiplex PCR assay. This is the immuneACCESS table as TCRdb keeps it, with only in-frame sequences that have V and J called. A part of the clones is gone; compared with another copy, unresolved V genes explain less than half, and the rest is unexplained. In all, the sample holds approximately 90,000 clones, and about 96% of those were seen once. About 0.26% of the sample goes to the ten largest clones. What was sequenced was T cells isolated from PBMCs. The origin of the receptors is a human donor in good health.

This rearrangement joins TRBV2 to TRBJ2-4, with D possibly TRBD1 on 6 matching bases. This CDR3 spans 14 amino acids. The germline V gene encodes CDR1 SNHLY and CDR2 FYNNEI. The V end lost 6 bases, the J end lost 9 bases, and 18 bases lay between the germline ends. The CDR3 sequence is CASSELRTVGIQYF. Written as DNA, the CDR3 is TGTGCCAGCAGCGAACTCAGGACAGTCGGCATTCAGTACTTC.

V and J are TRBV10-2 and TRBJ2-1, with TRBD2 matching 7 bases. The CDR3 has 13 amino acids. Germline V gives CDR1 WSHSY, CDR2 SAAADI. V lost 8 bases to trimming and J lost 5 bases; unmatched junction nucleotides: 6. The CDR3 protein is CASLSGGDNEQFF. CDR3 coding DNA: TGCGCCAGCCTTTCGGGGGGAGACAATGAGCAGTTCTTC.

This clone was seen once. The rearrangement uses TRBV25-1 and TRBJ2-7, with 10 bases fitting TRBD1. From germline, CDR1 is MGHDK and CDR2 SYGVNS. The CDR3 runs to 16 residues. The J segment lost 2 bases and the V segment lost 1 base, leaving 5 bases of the junction unmatched. Here the CDR3 reads CASSELAGTGAYEQYF. DNA for the CDR3: TGTGCCAGCAGTGAATTGGCCGGGACAGGGGCCTACGAGCAGTACTTC.

The V gene is TRBV9, the J gene TRBJ2-7; 7 bases match TRBD2. The CDR3 spans 15 residues. V dropped 2 bases and J dropped 2; count of bases not matched to a gene: 7. Germline V gene sequence: CDR1 SGDLS, CDR2 YYNGEE. The CDR3, as DNA: TGTGCCAGCAGCGTGGGGGGGGGAAGCGCCTACGAGCAGTACTTC. As protein: CASSVGGGSAYEQYF.

V usage is TRBV7-9 and J usage is TRBJ1-1; tentative D call: TRBD1 (5 bases). Trimming stripped 1 base from V and 3 bases from J, with 12 bases between. The CDR3 is made up of 15 amino acids. Per the germline V gene, CDR1 is SEHNR and CDR2 is FQNEAQ (reference sequence). CDR3 residues: CASSLGDKGHTEAFF. The CDR3 DNA reads as TGTGCCAGCAGCTTAGGTGACAAGGGGCACACTGAAGCTTTCTTT. Complete variable domain (other parts from reference TRBV7-9 and TRBJ1-1): DTGVSQNPRHKITKRGQNVTFRCDPISEHNRLYWYRQTLGQGPEFLTYFQNEAQLEKSRLLSDRFSAERPKGSFSTLEIQRTEQGDSAMYLCASSLGDKGHTEAFFGQGTRLTVV.

This chain joins TRBV5-1 and TRBJ1-4; D call uncertain. The CDR3 consists of 16 residues. Trimming shortened V by 0 bases and J by 5 bases, and 14 bases separated the two germline ends. The germline V gene has CDR1 SGHRS and CDR2 YFSETQ. CDR3 protein: CASSLGGRGQNEKLFF. CDR3 in DNA: TGCGCCAGCAGCTTGGGAGGTCGGGGTCAAAATGAAAAACTGTTTTTT.

The chain is built from TRBV4-1 and TRBJ1-1; 10 bases are shared with TRBD1. Germline trimming cut 4 bases from V and 0 bases from J; bases unmatched to any gene: 8. Germline V gives CDR1 MGHRA, CDR2 YSYEKL. This CDR3 region has 17 residues. CDR3 bases: TGCGCCAGCAGCCTCTCCCGGGACAGGGGATTGAACACTGAAGCTTTCTTT. This translates into CASSLSRDRGLNTEAFF.

This clone was counted once. The genes are TRBV5-6 and TRBJ2-2, with D possibly matching TRBD1 (5 bases). CDR1 is SGHDT, CDR2 YYEEEE, per germline. This CDR3 has 14 residues. V was trimmed by 2 bases and J by 6 bases, leaving 11 bases between them. The CDR3 here is CASSFQGSPGELFF. The DNA for the CDR3 is TGTGCCAGCAGCTTTCAGGGTTCGCCCGGGGAGCTGTTTTTT. Complete variable domain (other parts from reference TRBV5-6 and TRBJ2-2): DAGVTQSPTHLIKTRGQQVTLRCSPKSGHDTVSWYQQALGQGPQFIFQYYEEEERQRGNFPDRFSGHQFPNYSSELNVNALLLGDSALYLCASSFQGSPGELFFGEGSRLTVL.

The V call is TRBV27, the J call TRBJ2-6, with D maybe TRBD1 (6 bases). Germline lookup yields CDR1 MNHEY and CDR2 SMNVEV (reference sequence). The germline V and J ends were trimmed by 4 bases and 12 bases, with 13 bases remaining between them. This CDR3 is built from 13 residues. The CDR3 DNA reads as TGTGCCAGCAGTTCAGGGACATTGGCCGTCCTGACTTTC. Its protein product is CASSSGTLAVLTF.

The rearrangement links TRBV29-1 to TRBJ2-1; TRBD1 might be the D (6 bases). The CDR3 spans 18 residues. Germline CDR1 reads SQVTM; CDR2 reads ANQGSEA. Trimming stripped 5 bases from V and 5 bases from J, with 28 bases between. CDR3 DNA sequence: TGCAGCGTTATTGTAGTGGAGATACTAGAACACAGGGACAATGAGCAGTTCTTC. It yields the protein CSVIVVEILEHRDNEQFF.

The chain links TRBV27 to TRBJ2-1, with TRBD1 matching 7 bases. The germline gives CDR1 MNHEY, CDR2 SMNVEV (reference sequence). V shed 2 bases and J 8 bases; nucleotides not matched to a gene: 18. This CDR3 contains 18 residues. CDR3 DNA: TGTGCCAGCAGTTTAGGGACAGCCCGTTCACTAAAGGGCGATGAGCAGTTCTTC. It yields the protein CASSLGTARSLKGDEQFF.

V usage is TRBV5-6 and J usage is TRBJ2-7, with 11 bases lining up with TRBD2. The CDR3 totals 14 residues. From germline, CDR1 is SGHDT and CDR2 YYEEEE. The V segment lost 5 bases and the J segment 7 bases; nucleotides outside the gene matches: 8. The CDR3: CASRLAGGGLEQYF. The CDR3 region has the DNA TGTGCCAGCAGGCTAGCGGGAGGCGGCCTAGAGCAGTACTTC.

The rearrangement links TRBV19 to TRBJ1-1; tentative D call: TRBD1 (6 bases). This CDR3 has 14 amino acids. V was shortened by 7 bases and J by 2 bases, with 14 bases between the two germline ends. CDR1 and CDR2 from the germline V gene are LNHDA and SQIVND (reference sequence). The CDR3 loop is CASTPRGTNTEAFF. CDR3 nucleotide sequence: TGTGCCAGTACCCCTAGGGGGACAAACACTGAAGCTTTCTTT. Full variable domain (outside the CDR3, taken from reference TRBV19 and TRBJ1-1): DGGITQSPKYLFRKEGQNVTLSCEQNLNHDAMYWYRQDPGQGLRLIYYSQIVNDFQKGDIAEGYSVSREKKESFPLTVTSAQKNPTAFYLCASTPRGTNTEAFFGQGTRLTVV.

This clone was counted once. The chain links TRBV6-5 to TRBJ2-2; TRBD2 matches at 8 bases. The length of the CDR3 is 16 residues. V trimming: 0 bases; J trimming: 3 bases; junction bases outside the gene matches: 3. Per germline, CDR1 MNHEY and CDR2 SVGAGI. The CDR3 loop reads CASSYSLTSDTGELFF. The CDR3 DNA reads as TGTGCCAGCAGTTACTCCTTGACTAGCGACACCGGGGAGCTGTTTTTT.

This chain connects TRBV6-5 to TRBJ1-4, with no clear D. CDR3 length: 13 residues. CDR1 and CDR2 from the germline V gene are MNHEY and SVGAGI. Trimming removed 8 bases at V and 5 bases at J, with 12 bases between. The CDR3 is CASGLQENEKLFF. The DNA of the CDR3 is TGTGCCAGCGGGCTTCAAGAGAATGAAAAACTGTTTTTT.

This chain joins TRBV7-9 and TRBJ1-4, with D unresolved. CDR3 length equals 13 residues. Trimming left V 5 bases short and J 7 bases short, with 11 bases between. Per germline, CDR1 SEHNR and CDR2 FQNEAQ (reference sequence). CDR3 residues: CASSPPGAEKLFF. The DNA for the CDR3 is TGTGCCAGCAGCCCACCGGGAGCTGAAAAACTGTTTTTT.

The V gene is TRBV2, the J gene TRBJ2-7; D possibly corresponds to TRBD1 (6 bases). V was clipped by 6 bases and J by 5 bases, with 11 bases between them. The CDR3 sequence is 12 residues long. Germline CDR1 SNHLY, CDR2 FYNNEI. CDR3 sequence reads: CASRVYRDEQYF. DNA for the CDR3: TGTGCCAGCAGAGTTTACAGGGACGAGCAGTACTTC.

This sequence joins TRBV5-1 and TRBJ2-1, with TRBD1 matching over 9 bases. Germline V gives CDR1 SGHRS, CDR2 YFSETQ. The CDR3 covers 13 residues. Germline trimming cut 6 bases from V and 8 bases from J; bases unmatched to any gene: 6. The CDR3 nucleotides are TGCGCCAGCACCCTATGGACAGGGGATGAGCAGTTCTTC. Its translation is CASTLWTGDEQFF.

The rearrangement uses TRBV4-2 and TRBJ1-4; D possibly corresponds to TRBD1 (5 bases). CDR3 size: 15 residues. Germline lookup yields CDR1 LGHNA and CDR2 YNFKEQ. The germline V and J ends were trimmed by 0 bases and 7 bases, with 12 bases remaining between them. CDR3 sequence reads: CASSQDQGFSEKLFF. CDR3 DNA sequence: TGTGCCAGCAGCCAAGATCAGGGTTTCTCTGAAAAACTGTTTTTT.

The rearrangement uses TRBV21-1 and TRBJ1-4. TRBV21-1 is an annotated pseudogene. The CDR3 contains 17 residues. The DNA for the CDR3 is TGTGCCAGCAGCAATATTGAGGGAGGGTTGATTAATGAAAAACTGTTTTTT. Its translation: CASSNIEGGLINEKLFF.

The gene calls are TRBV7-9 and TRBJ2-7, with 7 bases identical to TRBD2. After removal of 9 bases from V and 2 bases from J, the junction contained 13 bases not matched to a gene. Germline CDR1 and CDR2: SEHNR and FQNEAQ (reference sequence). The CDR3 loop spans 15 amino acids. The CDR3 DNA reads TGTGCCAGTGGGGTTTCCGTGCGGGGGACCTACGAGCAGTACTTC. Amino acid sequence: CASGVSVRGTYEQYF.

The genes are TRBV5-1 and TRBJ1-5; 9 bases fit TRBD1. V trimming: 6 bases; J trimming: 4 bases; junction bases outside the gene matches: 20. In germline, CDR1 is SGHRS, CDR2 YFSETQ. The CDR3 runs 19 residues. The CDR3 coding sequence is TGCGCCAGCATCCATCACCCGGGACAGGGAGAGGTGGTGAATCAGCCCCAGCATTTT. It translates to CASIHHPGQGEVVNQPQHF.

The chain is built from TRBV5-4 and TRBJ2-3; 13 positions agree with TRBD2. This CDR3 is built from 16 residues. Germline assignment: CDR1 SGHNT and CDR2 YYREEE (reference sequence). With V trimmed by 3 bases and J by 0 bases, 1 base remained unmatched. In DNA form, the CDR3 reads TGTGCCAGCAGCTCGGGACTAGCGGGAAGCACAGATACGCAGTATTTT. This translates into CASSSGLAGSTDTQYF.

The chain uses TRBV5-6 and TRBJ2-1, with D maybe TRBD2 (5 bases). In germline, CDR1 is SGHDT, CDR2 YYEEEE. This CDR3 comprises 15 residues. V was shortened by 2 bases and J by 0 bases, with 9 bases between the two germline ends. As DNA, the CDR3 is TGTGCCAGCAGCTTAGGAGGACGCTCCTACAATGAGCAGTTCTTC. It yields the protein CASSLGGRSYNEQFF.

The CDR3 nucleotides are TGCGCCAGCAGCGAGAAACAGGGGCCTACGAACTATGGCTACACCTTC. Translating it yields CASSEKQGPTNYGYTF. V and J are TRBV4-1 and TRBJ1-2, with TRBD1 matching 7 bases. This CDR3 has 16 amino acids. Germline trimming cut 5 bases from V and 2 bases from J; bases unmatched to any gene: 11. The germline V gene encodes CDR1 MGHRA and CDR2 YSYEKL.

V usage is TRBV19 and J usage is TRBJ2-1; TRBD2 agrees at 9 bases. CDR1 and CDR2 from the germline V gene are LNHDA and SQIVND (reference sequence). This CDR3 has 19 residues. The junction had 22 bases not matched to a gene; V was cut back by 5 bases and J by 8 bases. CDR3 nucleotide sequence: TGTGCCAGTAGTGACTTGCTCCTAGCGGGAATTTCCGGAGGGGATGAGCAGTTCTTC. Translating gives CASSDLLLAGISGGDEQFF.

The V gene is TRBV10-1, the J gene TRBJ2-3; the match to TRBD2 covers 8 bases. There are 16 residues in the CDR3. V lost 3 bases, J lost 3 bases, and 8 bases stayed unmatched. The germline CDR1 and CDR2 sequences are WNHNN and SYGVQD (reference sequence). The CDR3 region is CASSDPRGGGTDTQYF. CDR3 coding DNA: TGCGCCAGCAGTGACCCTCGGGGCGGGGGGACAGATACGCAGTATTTT.

The J gene is TRBJ2-1, the V gene TRBV5-1; D might be TRBD1 (6 bases). Germline V CDR1 and CDR2: SGHRS, YFSETQ. The CDR3 consists of 20 residues. The germline V and J ends were trimmed by 4 bases and 1 base, with 27 bases remaining between them. CDR3 nucleotides: TGCGCCAGCAGCACCCCTAACTTAAGACAGGTATCACTTTCCTACAATGAGCAGTTCTTC. It is translated as CASSTPNLRQVSLSYNEQFF.

The gene calls are TRBV6-5 and TRBJ1-2; D is uncertain. The CDR3 has 15 amino acids. V was trimmed by 0 bases and J by 4 bases, leaving 12 bases between them. The germline V gene encodes CDR1 MNHEY and CDR2 SVGAGI. This chain's CDR3 is CASSYSGQRGYGYTF. In DNA form, the CDR3 reads TGTGCCAGCAGTTACTCGGGTCAGCGCGGCTATGGCTACACCTTC.